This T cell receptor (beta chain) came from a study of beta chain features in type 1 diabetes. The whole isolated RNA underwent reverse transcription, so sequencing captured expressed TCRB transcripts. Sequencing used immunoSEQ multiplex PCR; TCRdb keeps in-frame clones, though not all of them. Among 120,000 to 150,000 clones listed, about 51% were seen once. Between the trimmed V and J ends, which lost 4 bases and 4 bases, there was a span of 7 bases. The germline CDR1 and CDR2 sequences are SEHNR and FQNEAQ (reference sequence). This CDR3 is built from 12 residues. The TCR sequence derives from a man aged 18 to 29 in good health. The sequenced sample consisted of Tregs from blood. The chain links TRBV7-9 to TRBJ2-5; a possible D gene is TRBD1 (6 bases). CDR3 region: CASSSRGETQYF. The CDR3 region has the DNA TGTGCCAGCAGCTCCAGGGGAGAGACCCAGTACTTC.